This TCR beta chain was documented in a study of T cell changes during pregnancy in multiple sclerosis. The CDR3 totals 16 residues. Germline V CDR1 and CDR2: ENHRY, SYGVKD. The V gene lost 0 bases and the J gene lost 1 base, with 12 bases spanning the gap. Here immunoSEQ multiplex PCR was the method, and the copy in TCRdb shows in-frame clones only, minus some. The data contain around 57,000 clones, 80% to 90% of them singletons. Sequencing was performed on peripheral blood, taken in the first trimester of pregnancy. This chain connects TRBV10-3 to TRBJ1-2; D remains unclear. This TCR was recovered from a female donor in good health, enrolled as a control in a pregnancy study. The CDR3 here is CAISESWSDNNYGYTF. Written as DNA, the CDR3 is TGTGCCATCAGTGAGTCATGGTCAGACAATAACTATGGCTACACCTTC.